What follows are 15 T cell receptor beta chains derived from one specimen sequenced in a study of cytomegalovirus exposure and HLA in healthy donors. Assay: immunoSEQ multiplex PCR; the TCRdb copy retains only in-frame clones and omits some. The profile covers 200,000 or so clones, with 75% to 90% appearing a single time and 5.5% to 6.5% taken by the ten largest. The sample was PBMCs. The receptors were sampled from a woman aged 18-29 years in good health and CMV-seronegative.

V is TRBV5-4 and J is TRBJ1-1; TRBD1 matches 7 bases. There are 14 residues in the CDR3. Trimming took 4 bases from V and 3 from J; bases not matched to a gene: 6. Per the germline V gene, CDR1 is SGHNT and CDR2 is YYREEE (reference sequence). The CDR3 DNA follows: TGTGCCAGCAGCCGGGACAGCGGGGACACTGAAGCTTTCTTT. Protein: CASSRDSGDTEAFF.

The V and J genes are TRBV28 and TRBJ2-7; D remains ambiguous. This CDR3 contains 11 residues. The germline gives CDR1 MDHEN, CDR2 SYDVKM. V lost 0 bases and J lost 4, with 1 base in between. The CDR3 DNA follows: TGTGCCAGCAGTTTATGGTACGAGCAGTACTTC. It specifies CASSLWYEQYF.

The CDR3 spells CASSVGSDYNEQFF. DNA for the CDR3: TGTGCCAGCAGCGTAGGTTCCGATTACAATGAGCAGTTCTTC. This chain links TRBV9 with TRBJ2-1; D not certain. The germline V gene has CDR1 SGDLS and CDR2 YYNGEE. V was pared by 0 bases and J by 4 bases, with 8 bases between. The CDR3 contains 14 residues.

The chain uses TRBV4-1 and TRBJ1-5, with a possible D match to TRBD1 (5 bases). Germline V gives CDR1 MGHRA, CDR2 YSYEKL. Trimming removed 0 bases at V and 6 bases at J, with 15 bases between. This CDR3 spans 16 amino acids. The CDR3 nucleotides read TGCGCCAGCAGCCAAGAAGGCGGGGCAGGGAGTCAGCCCCAGCATTTT. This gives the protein CASSQEGGAGSQPQHF.

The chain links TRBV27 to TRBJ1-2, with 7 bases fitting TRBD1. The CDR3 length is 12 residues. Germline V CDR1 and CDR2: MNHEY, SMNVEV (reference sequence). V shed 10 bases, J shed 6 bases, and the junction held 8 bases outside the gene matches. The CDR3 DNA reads TGTGCCACCACGTACAGGGGAAATGGCTACACCTTC. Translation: CATTYRGNGYTF.

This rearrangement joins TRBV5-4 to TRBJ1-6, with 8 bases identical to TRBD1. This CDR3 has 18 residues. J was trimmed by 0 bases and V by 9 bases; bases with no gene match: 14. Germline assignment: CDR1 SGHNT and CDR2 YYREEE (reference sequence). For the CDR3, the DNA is TGTGCCACTCTGCAGTTGGGACAGGAGAGCTCCTATAATTCACCCCTCCACTTT. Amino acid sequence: CATLQLGQESSYNSPLHF. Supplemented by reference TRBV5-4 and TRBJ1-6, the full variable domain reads ETGVTQSPTHLIKTRGQQVTLRCSSQSGHNTVSWYQQALGQGPQFIFQYYREEENGRGNFPPRFSGLQFPNYSSELNVNALELDDSALYLCATLQLGQESSYNSPLHFGNGTRLTVT.

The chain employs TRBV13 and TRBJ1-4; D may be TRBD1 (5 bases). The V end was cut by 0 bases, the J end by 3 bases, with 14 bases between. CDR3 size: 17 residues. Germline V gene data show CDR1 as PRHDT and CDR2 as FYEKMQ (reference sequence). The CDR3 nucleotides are TGTGCCAGCAGCTTAGGTCGCAGGGCGACGGCTAATGAAAAACTGTTTTTT. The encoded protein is CASSLGRRATANEKLFF.

CDR3 residues: CASSIAGQAAYNEQFF. The CDR3 nucleotides read TGTGCCAGTAGTATAGCCGGCCAAGCGGCCTACAATGAGCAGTTCTTC. The V call is TRBV19, the J call TRBJ2-1, with D maybe TRBD2 (5 bases). Trimming pared 1 base from V and 2 bases from J, leaving 12 bases between. CDR3 length equals 16 residues. Germline V gene lookup returns CDR1 LNHDA and CDR2 SQIVND (reference sequence).

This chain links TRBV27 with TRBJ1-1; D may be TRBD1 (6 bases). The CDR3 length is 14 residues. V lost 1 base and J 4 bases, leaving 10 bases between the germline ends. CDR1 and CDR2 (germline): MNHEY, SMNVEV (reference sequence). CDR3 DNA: TGTGCCAGCAGTTTATTGGGGGCATCCACTGAAGCTTTCTTT. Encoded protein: CASSLLGASTEAFF.

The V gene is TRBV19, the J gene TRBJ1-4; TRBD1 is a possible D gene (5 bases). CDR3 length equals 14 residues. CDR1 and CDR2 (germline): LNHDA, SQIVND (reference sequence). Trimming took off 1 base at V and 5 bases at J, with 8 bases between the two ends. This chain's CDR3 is CASSIVDTNEKLFF. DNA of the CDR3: TGTGCCAGTAGTATAGTGGACACCAATGAAAAACTGTTTTTT.

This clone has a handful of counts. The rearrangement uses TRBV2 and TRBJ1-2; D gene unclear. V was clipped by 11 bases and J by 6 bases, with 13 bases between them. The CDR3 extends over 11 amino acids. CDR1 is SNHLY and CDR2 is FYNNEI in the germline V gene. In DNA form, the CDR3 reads TGTGCCTCACAGCCCCTGGATGGCTACACCTTC. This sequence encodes CASQPLDGYTF.

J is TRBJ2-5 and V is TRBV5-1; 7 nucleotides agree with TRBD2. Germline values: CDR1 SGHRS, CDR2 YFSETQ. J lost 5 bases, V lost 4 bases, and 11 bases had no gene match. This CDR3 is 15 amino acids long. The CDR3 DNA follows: TGCGCCAGCAGCCCGAAACGGGAGGTCTTGGAGACCCAGTACTTC. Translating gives CASSPKREVLETQYF.

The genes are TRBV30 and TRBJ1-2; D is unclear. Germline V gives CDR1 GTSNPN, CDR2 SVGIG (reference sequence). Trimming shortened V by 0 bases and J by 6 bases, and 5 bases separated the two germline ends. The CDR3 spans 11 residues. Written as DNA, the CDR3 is TGTGCCTGGAGTGTAACTGATGGCTACACCTTC. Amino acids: CAWSVTDGYTF.

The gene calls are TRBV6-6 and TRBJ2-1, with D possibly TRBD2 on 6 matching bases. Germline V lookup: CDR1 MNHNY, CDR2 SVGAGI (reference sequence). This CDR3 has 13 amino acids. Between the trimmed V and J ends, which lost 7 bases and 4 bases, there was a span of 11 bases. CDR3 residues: CASKAGIYNEQFF. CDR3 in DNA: TGTGCCAGCAAGGCGGGGATTTACAATGAGCAGTTCTTC.

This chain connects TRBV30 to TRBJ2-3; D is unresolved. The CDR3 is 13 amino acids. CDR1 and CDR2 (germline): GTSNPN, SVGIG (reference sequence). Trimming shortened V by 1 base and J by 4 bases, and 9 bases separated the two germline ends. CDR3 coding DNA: TGTGCCTGGAGTGACAGTGGGGCAGATACGCAGTATTTT. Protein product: CAWSDSGADTQYF. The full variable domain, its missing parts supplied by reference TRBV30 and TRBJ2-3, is SQTIHQWPATLVQPVGSPLSLECTVEGTSNPNLYWYRQAAGRGLQLLFYSVGIGQISSEVPQNLSASRPQDRQFILSSKKLLLSDSGFYLCAWSDSGADTQYFGPGTRLTVL.